This TCR beta chain was obtained from a study of technical replicates of blood from a few donors. The CDR3 covers 15 residues. Looked up from germline, CDR1 is KGHSH and CDR2 is LQKENI. With 1 base removed from V and 5 bases from J, the gap between germline ends came to 12 bases. Using immunoSEQ multiplex PCR, the repertoire was profiled, and TCRdb retains in-frame clones only, with some absent. Among roughly 61,000 clones listed, 97% were seen once. The rearrangement links TRBV18 to TRBJ2-1; possibly TRBD1 for D (5 bases). This clonotype was obtained from a human donor in good health. The sequenced sample was T cells isolated from PBMCs. In nucleotides, the CDR3 is TGTGCCAGCTCACCACGAACAGGAGCAAACAATGAGCAGTTCTTC. Translated: CASSPRTGANNEQFF.